This T cell receptor (beta chain) was found in a study of cytomegalovirus exposure and HLA in healthy donors. Regarding this clone: What it binds is unknown.

V lost 5 bases and J 5 bases, leaving 12 bases between the germline ends. The CDR3 sequence is 13 residues long. CDR1 is SGHAT and CDR2 is FQNNGV in the germline V gene. Broader study findings: In a later analysis, about 17,000 TCR beta sequences were associated with HLA alleles at 0.05 false discovery rate. The productive fraction for most TCR beta V segments was about 87% or about 30% in an earlier analysis.

With 60 Vbeta and 13 Jbeta primers, the PCR was carried out. Only in-frame clones appear in the TCRdb table, and some are missing; sequencing was by immunoSEQ multiplex PCR. The profile shows about 100,000 clones, about 74% of them singletons. The chain combines TRBV11-2 with TRBJ1-2, with D tentatively TRBD1 (6 bases). Sample: PBMCs. The receptor's source is a female donor in good health and CMV-seropositive. CDR3: CASSPGVPYGYTF. The CDR3 nucleotides read TGTGCCAGCAGCCCAGGGGTTCCGTATGGCTACACCTTC.